The 11 T cell receptor beta chains reported below all come from one sample, sequenced in a study of blood T cell repertoires in COVID-19. Generated by immunoSEQ multiplex PCR, the TCRdb table keeps only in-frame clones and is missing some. The table has roughly 150,000 clones, approximately 80% seen once. The sequencing input was peripheral blood. The source of these receptors is a woman aged 45-65 years with acute or convalescent COVID-19.

CDR3 sequence: CASSSLDSAIYF. DNA of the CDR3: TGTGCCAGCAGCTCACTTGACTCAGCCATATATTTT. The chain links TRBV11-3 to TRBJ1-3; no clear D gene. Germline CDR1 and CDR2: SGHNT and YENEEA. Trimming shortened V by 4 bases and J by 11 bases, and 12 bases separated the two germline ends. This CDR3 is 12 amino acids long.

This clone was detected a few times. This chain uses TRBV2 with TRBJ1-1; 8 bases are a match to TRBD1. Germline loops: CDR1 SNHLY, CDR2 FYNNEI. The CDR3 is 13 amino acids. V gave up 6 bases and J gave up 6 bases; unmatched junction bases: 6. The CDR3 loop is CASRDREGPEAFF. The CDR3 DNA reads as TGTGCCAGCAGGGACAGGGAGGGCCCTGAAGCTTTCTTT.

The rearrangement links TRBV2 to TRBJ1-5, with D tentatively TRBD1 (5 bases). V was trimmed by 1 base and J by 7 bases, leaving 17 bases between them. The CDR3 loop spans 16 amino acids. CDR1 is SNHLY and CDR2 is FYNNEI in the germline V gene. Here the CDR3 reads CASSEGSVGLWQPQHF. CDR3 nucleotide sequence: TGTGCCAGCAGTGAAGGAAGTGTGGGGCTGTGGCAGCCCCAGCATTTT.

The gene calls are TRBV5-4 and TRBJ2-5; D ambiguous. The CDR3 sequence is 14 residues long. With 2 bases removed from V and 0 bases from J, the gap between germline ends came to 8 bases. From germline, CDR1 is SGHNT and CDR2 YYREEE (reference sequence). This chain's CDR3 is CASSFRVDQETQYF. The CDR3 DNA reads TGTGCCAGCAGCTTCCGGGTAGACCAAGAGACCCAGTACTTC.

This chain links TRBV3-1 (or the pseudogene TRBV3-2) with TRBJ2-2; 7 bases are a match to TRBD2. CDR3 length: 14 residues. Germline CDR1 is LGHDT and CDR2 is YNNKEL (reference sequence). J lost 4 bases, V lost 4 bases, and 3 bases had no gene match. As DNA, the CDR3 is TGTGCCAGCAGCCGACTAGCCAGCACCGGGGAGCTGTTTTTT. Residues: CASSRLASTGELFF.

The chain is built from TRBV24-1 and TRBJ2-1, with D possibly matching TRBD2 (7 bases). CDR1 is KGHDR and CDR2 is SFDVKD in the germline V gene. The CDR3 extends over 15 amino acids. V lost 9 bases to trimming and J lost 0 bases, with 14 bases between them. The CDR3 sequence is CATRGAQGSYNEQFF. The CDR3, as DNA: TGTGCCACCCGGGGGGCACAAGGCTCCTACAATGAGCAGTTCTTC.

This clone occurred once. This chain joins TRBV5-1 and TRBJ1-6, with 7 bases matching TRBD1. Germline CDR1 and CDR2: SGHRS and YFSETQ. Germline trimming cut 3 bases from V and 7 bases from J; bases unmatched to any gene: 7. The CDR3 length is 15 residues. For the CDR3, the DNA is TGCGCCAGCAGCTCGGACAGGCCGCTAAATTCACCCCTCCACTTT. It encodes CASSSDRPLNSPLHF.

V usage is TRBV12-3 or TRBV12-4 and J usage is TRBJ2-1, with D perhaps TRBD2 (5 bases). The CDR3 length is 13 residues. The V gene lost 6 bases and the J gene lost 6 bases, with 12 bases spanning the gap. This CDR3 reads CASSLRDPNEQFF. The CDR3 DNA reads as TGTGCCAGCAGCCTTCGGGATCCCAATGAGCAGTTCTTC.

The count of this clone is one. The chain recombines TRBV7-2 with TRBJ2-7, with a tentative D call TRBD1 (7 bases). CDR1 is SGHTA and CDR2 is FQGNSA in the germline V gene. CDR3 length: 15 residues. The V gene lost 3 bases and the J gene lost 7 bases, with 19 bases spanning the gap. This chain's CDR3 is CASSFGGQLAGEQYF. The CDR3 nucleotides read TGTGCCAGCAGCTTCGGGGGACAGCTTGCCGGGGAGCAGTACTTC.

This chain connects TRBV19 to TRBJ1-4, with 7 positions matching TRBD1. CDR3 length: 16 amino acids. Germline assignment: CDR1 LNHDA and CDR2 SQIVND (reference sequence). Unmatched junction bases numbered 13, after V lost 4 bases and J lost 8 bases. CDR3 sequence reads: CASSRKVTGKSEKLFF. Written as DNA, the CDR3 is TGTGCCAGTAGTAGAAAAGTGACAGGGAAGAGCGAAAAACTGTTTTTT.

V is TRBV6-2 or TRBV6-3 and J is TRBJ2-5, with TRBD1 matching 9 bases. The CDR3 has 15 amino acids. CDR1 is MNHEY, CDR2 SVGEGT, per germline. V trimming: 4 bases; J trimming: 5 bases; junction bases outside the gene matches: 8. The CDR3 DNA reads TGTGCCAGCAGTTTTTCGGGACAGGGAGGGGAGACCCAGTACTTC. It yields the protein CASSFSGQGGETQYF.